The rows below give T cell receptor beta chains drawn from one sample of a study of blood T cell repertoires in COVID-19. The data were produced by immunoSEQ multiplex PCR, yet TCRdb's version contains in-frame clones alone and is incomplete. The sample gives about 200,000 clones, around four fifths of which show up once; around 0.93% is in the top ten. The sequenced material came from peripheral blood. The receptors shown here come from a man aged 55 to 70 with COVID-19, enrolled during active disease. Each CDR3 is given with its conserved first and last residue. A D gene is named only where the DNA matches it firmly. The size of a clone is reported for some rows only, either as once, few or many, or as a class for expanded clones.

clone size: .
V gene: TRBV28
D gene: .
J gene: TRBJ1-2
CDR3 protein: CASSLGGLIYGYTF
CDR3 DNA: TGTGCCAGCAGTTTAGGGGGGTTGATCTATGGCTACACCTTC

clone size: .
V gene: TRBV4-2
D gene: .
J gene: TRBJ2-1
CDR3 protein: CASSQDGGTSNEQFF
CDR3 DNA: TGTGCCAGCAGCCAAGATGGAGGTACTAGCAATGAGCAGTTCTTC

clone size: .
V gene: TRBV7-9
D gene: TRBD1
J gene: TRBJ2-3
CDR3 protein: CASSSGRQGLSDTQYF
CDR3 DNA: TGTGCCAGCAGCTCAGGTAGACAGGGGTTGTCGGATACGCAGTATTTT

clone size: .
V gene: TRBV19
D gene: .
J gene: TRBJ1-1
CDR3 protein: CASAQGMNTEAFF
CDR3 DNA: TGTGCCAGCGCCCAGGGGATGAACACTGAAGCTTTCTTT

clone size: .
V gene: TRBV28
D gene: .
J gene: TRBJ1-6
CDR3 protein: CASNGVRSPLHF
CDR3 DNA: TGTGCCAGTAACGGAGTGCGGTCACCCCTCCACTTT

clone size: .
V gene: TRBV24-1
D gene: .
J gene: TRBJ1-3
CDR3 protein: CATSETDSSGNTIYF
CDR3 DNA: TGTGCCACCAGTGAGACCGACAGCTCTGGAAACACCATATATTTT

clone size: .
V gene: TRBV2
D gene: .
J gene: TRBJ1-1
CDR3 protein: CANTPYGENTEAFF
CDR3 DNA: TGTGCCAACACACCCTACGGGGAGAACACTGAAGCTTTCTTT

clone size: .
V gene: TRBV7-9
D gene: .
J gene: TRBJ2-1
CDR3 protein: CASSLILGSPNEQFF
CDR3 DNA: TGTGCCAGCAGCTTAATTTTAGGGAGTCCTAATGAGCAGTTCTTC

clone size: .
V gene: TRBV19
D gene: TRBD1
J gene: TRBJ1-5
CDR3 protein: CASQTGPQPQHF
CDR3 DNA: TGTGCCAGCCAGACAGGGCCTCAGCCCCAGCATTTT

clone size: .
V gene: TRBV5-4
D gene: .
J gene: TRBJ1-2
CDR3 protein: CASSLAGGGSSYGYTF
CDR3 DNA: TGTGCCAGCAGCTTGGCCGGGGGGGGATCGAGCTATGGCTACACCTTC

clone size: once
V gene: TRBV5-6
D gene: TRBD1
J gene: TRBJ2-3
CDR3 protein: CASSFTGGSTDTQYF
CDR3 DNA: TGTGCCAGCAGCTTTACAGGGGGGAGCACAGATACGCAGTATTTT

clone size: .
V gene: TRBV4-1
D gene: TRBD2
J gene: TRBJ2-5
CDR3 protein: CASSQEGWSSGSFTETQYF
CDR3 DNA: TGCGCCAGCAGCCAAGAGGGGTGGAGTAGCGGGAGTTTTACAGAGACCCAGTACTTC

clone size: once
V gene: TRBV5-1
D gene: TRBD1
J gene: TRBJ1-6
CDR3 protein: CASSSGQGSSPLHF
CDR3 DNA: TGCGCCAGCAGCTCTGGACAGGGATCTTCACCCCTCCACTTT

clone size: .
V gene: TRBV2
D gene: TRBD1
J gene: TRBJ1-2
CDR3 protein: CASSWTGEIYGYTF
CDR3 DNA: TGTGCCAGCAGTTGGACAGGGGAGATCTATGGCTACACCTTC

clone size: .
V gene: TRBV19
D gene: TRBD2
J gene: TRBJ2-5
CDR3 protein: CASSGLAGGPGQETQYF
CDR3 DNA: TGTGCCAGTAGTGGGCTAGCGGGAGGGCCGGGGCAAGAGACCCAGTACTTC

clone size: .
V gene: TRBV11-2
D gene: TRBD2
J gene: TRBJ2-7
CDR3 protein: CASSLRTSGSGSYEQYF
CDR3 DNA: TGTGCCAGCAGCCTTCGGACTAGCGGGAGTGGTTCCTACGAGCAGTACTTC

clone size: .
V gene: TRBV7-2
D gene: .
J gene: TRBJ2-2
CDR3 protein: CASSPGPNTGELFF
CDR3 DNA: TGTGCCAGCAGCCCTGGCCCGAACACCGGGGAGCTGTTTTTT